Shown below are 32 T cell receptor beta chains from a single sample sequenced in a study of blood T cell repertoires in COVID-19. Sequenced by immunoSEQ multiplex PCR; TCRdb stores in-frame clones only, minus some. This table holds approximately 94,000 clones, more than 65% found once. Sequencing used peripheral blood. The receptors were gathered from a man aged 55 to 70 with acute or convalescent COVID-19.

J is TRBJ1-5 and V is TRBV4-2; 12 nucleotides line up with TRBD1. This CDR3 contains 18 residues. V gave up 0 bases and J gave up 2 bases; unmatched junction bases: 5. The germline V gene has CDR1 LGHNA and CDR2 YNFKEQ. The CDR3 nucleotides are TGTGCCAGCAGCCAAGATCGGGGACAGGGGGCAGGCAATCAGCCCCAGCATTTT. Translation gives CASSQDRGQGAGNQPQHF.

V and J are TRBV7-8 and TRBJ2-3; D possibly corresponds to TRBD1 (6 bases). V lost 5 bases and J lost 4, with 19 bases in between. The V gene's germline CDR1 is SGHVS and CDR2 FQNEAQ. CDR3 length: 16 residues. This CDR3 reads CASSRGQTNGPDTQYF. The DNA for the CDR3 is TGTGCCAGCAGCCGCGGACAGACAAACGGTCCAGATACGCAGTATTTT.

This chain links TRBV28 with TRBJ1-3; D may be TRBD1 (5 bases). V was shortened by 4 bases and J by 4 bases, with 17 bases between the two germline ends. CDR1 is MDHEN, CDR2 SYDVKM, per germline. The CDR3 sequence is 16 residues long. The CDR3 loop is CASSSQGTRGGNTIYF. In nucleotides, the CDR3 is TGTGCCAGCAGTTCCCAAGGGACCCGGGGGGGAAACACCATATATTTT.

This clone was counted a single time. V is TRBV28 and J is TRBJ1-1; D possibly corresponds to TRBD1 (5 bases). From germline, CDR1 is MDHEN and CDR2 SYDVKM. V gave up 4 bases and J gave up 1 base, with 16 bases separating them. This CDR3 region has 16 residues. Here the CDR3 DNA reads TGTGCCAGCAGTTGGCGCAGGGTCACCTCGAACACTGAAGCTTTCTTT. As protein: CASSWRRVTSNTEAFF.

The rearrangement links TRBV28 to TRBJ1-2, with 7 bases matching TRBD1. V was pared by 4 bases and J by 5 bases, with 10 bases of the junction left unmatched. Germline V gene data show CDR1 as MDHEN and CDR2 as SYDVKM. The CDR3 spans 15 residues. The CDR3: CASSSSETGMYGYTF. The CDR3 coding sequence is TGTGCCAGCAGTTCGAGCGAGACAGGGATGTATGGCTACACCTTC.

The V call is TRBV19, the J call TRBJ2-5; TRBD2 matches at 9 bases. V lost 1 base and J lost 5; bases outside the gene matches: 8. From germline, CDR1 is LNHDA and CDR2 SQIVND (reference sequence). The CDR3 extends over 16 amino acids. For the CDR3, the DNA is TGTGCCAGTAGTATAGCCGCGGGGGGGACCCTCGAGACCCAGTACTTC. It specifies CASSIAAGGTLETQYF.

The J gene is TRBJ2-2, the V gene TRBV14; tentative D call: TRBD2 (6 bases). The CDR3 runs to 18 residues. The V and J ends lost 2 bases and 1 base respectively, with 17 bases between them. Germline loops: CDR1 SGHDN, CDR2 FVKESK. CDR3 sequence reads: CASSQLPPGSWNTGELFF. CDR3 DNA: TGTGCCAGCAGCCAACTACCACCCGGGAGTTGGAACACCGGGGAGCTGTTTTTT.

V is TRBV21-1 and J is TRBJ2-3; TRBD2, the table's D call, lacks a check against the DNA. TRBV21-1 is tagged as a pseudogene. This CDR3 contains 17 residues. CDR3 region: CASSPRGPSWGTDTQYF. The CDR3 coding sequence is TGTGCCAGCAGCCCCCGAGGGCCTAGCTGGGGCACAGATACGCAGTATTTT.

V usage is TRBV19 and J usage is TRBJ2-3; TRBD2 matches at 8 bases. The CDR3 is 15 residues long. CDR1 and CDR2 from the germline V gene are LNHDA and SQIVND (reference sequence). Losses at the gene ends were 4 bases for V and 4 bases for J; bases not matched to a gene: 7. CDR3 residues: CASSSGTRGADTQYF. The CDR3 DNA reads TGTGCCAGTAGTAGTGGGACTAGAGGGGCAGATACGCAGTATTTT.

The CDR3, as DNA: TGTGCCAGCAGCTTAGCCCGCAGAACGTCCGAGCAGTACTTC. It translates to CASSLARRTSEQYF. The chain employs TRBV7-9 and TRBJ2-7; no reliable D call. V was clipped by 0 bases and J by 6 bases, with 12 bases between them. CDR1 SEHNR and CDR2 FQNEAQ come from the germline V gene (reference sequence). The CDR3 runs to 14 residues.

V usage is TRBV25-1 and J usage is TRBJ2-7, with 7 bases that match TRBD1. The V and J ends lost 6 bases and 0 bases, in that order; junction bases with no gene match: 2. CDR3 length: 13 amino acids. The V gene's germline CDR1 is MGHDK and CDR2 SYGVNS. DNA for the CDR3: TGTGCCAGCAGGGCAGGGGGCTCCTACGAGCAGTACTTC. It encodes CASRAGGSYEQYF.

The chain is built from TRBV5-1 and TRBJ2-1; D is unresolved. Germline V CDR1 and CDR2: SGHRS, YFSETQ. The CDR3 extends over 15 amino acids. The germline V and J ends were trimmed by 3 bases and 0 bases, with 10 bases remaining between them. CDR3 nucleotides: TGCGCCAGCAGCTCGGTTCCGGTCTCCTACAATGAGCAGTTCTTC. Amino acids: CASSSVPVSYNEQFF.

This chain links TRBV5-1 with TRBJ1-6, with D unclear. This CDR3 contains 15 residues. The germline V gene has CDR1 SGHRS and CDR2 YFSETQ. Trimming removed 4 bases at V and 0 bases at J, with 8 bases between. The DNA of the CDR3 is TGCGCCAGCAGCGTCGGGAGCTCCTATAATTCACCCCTCCACTTT. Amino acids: CASSVGSSYNSPLHF.

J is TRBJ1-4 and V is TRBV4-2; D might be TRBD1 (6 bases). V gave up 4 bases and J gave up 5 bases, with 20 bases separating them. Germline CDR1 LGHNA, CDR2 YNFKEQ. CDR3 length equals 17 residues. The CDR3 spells CASSPRGTQPLNEKLFF. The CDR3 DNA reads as TGTGCCAGCAGCCCGAGGGGGACACAGCCTTTGAATGAAAAACTGTTTTTT.

CDR3 region: CASSPTREQFF. CDR3 bases: TGTGCCAGCAGCCCTACTCGTGAGCAGTTCTTC. This chain links TRBV7-2 with TRBJ2-1, with unresolved D. Germline CDR1 is SGHTA and CDR2 is FQGNSA. This CDR3 has 11 residues. Trimming pared 5 bases from V and 9 bases from J, leaving 8 bases between. Based on the CDR3 plus reference TRBV7-2 and TRBJ2-1, the full variable domain is GAGVSQSPSNKVTEKGKDVELRCDPISGHTALYWYRQSLGQGLEFLIYFQGNSAPDKSGLPSDRFSAERTGGSVSTLTIQRTQQEDSAVYLCASSPTREQFFGPGTRLTVL.

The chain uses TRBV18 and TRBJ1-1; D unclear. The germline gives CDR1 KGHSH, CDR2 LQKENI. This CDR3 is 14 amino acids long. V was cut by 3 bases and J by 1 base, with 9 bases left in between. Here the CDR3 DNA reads TGTGCCAGCTCACCCATGGAGGGGAACACTGAAGCTTTCTTT. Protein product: CASSPMEGNTEAFF. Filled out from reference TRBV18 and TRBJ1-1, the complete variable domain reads NAGVMQNPRHLVRRRGQEARLRCSPMKGHSHVYWYRQLPEEGLKFMVYLQKENIIDESGMPKERFSAEFPKEGPSILRIQQVVRGDSAAYFCASSPMEGNTEAFFGQGTRLTVV.

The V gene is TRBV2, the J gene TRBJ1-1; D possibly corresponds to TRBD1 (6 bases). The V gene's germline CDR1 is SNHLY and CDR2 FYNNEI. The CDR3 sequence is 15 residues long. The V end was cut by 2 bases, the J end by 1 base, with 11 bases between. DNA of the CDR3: TGTGCCAGCAGTGAAATGAGAGGGGGGAACACTGAAGCTTTCTTT. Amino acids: CASSEMRGGNTEAFF.

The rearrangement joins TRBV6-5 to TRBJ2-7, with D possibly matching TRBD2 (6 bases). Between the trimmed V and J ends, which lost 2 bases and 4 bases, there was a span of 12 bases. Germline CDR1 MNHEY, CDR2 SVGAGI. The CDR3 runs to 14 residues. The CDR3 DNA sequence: TGTGCCAGCAGTTACACCGCTGGAGGGTACGAGCAGTACGTC. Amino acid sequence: CASSYTAGGYEQYV.

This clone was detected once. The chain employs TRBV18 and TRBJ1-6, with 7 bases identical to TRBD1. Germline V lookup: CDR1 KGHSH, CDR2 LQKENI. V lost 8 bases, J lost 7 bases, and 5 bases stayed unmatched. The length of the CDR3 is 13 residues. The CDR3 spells CASTSGQNSPLHF. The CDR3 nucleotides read TGTGCCAGCACGTCGGGACAGAATTCACCCCTCCACTTT.

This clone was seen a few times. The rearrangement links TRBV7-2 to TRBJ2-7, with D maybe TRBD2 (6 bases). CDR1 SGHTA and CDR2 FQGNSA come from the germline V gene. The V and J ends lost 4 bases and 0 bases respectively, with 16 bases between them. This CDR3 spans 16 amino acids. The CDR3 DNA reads TGTGCCAGCAGCTCCGAGAGCGGGTACCACTCCTACGAGCAGTACTTC. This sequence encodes CASSSESGYHSYEQYF.

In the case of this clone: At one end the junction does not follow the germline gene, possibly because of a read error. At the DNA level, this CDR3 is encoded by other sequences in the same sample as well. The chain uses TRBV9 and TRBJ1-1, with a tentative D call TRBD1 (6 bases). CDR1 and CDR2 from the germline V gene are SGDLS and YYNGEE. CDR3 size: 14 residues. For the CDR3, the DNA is TGTGCCAGCAGTCCGAGGGGGGGAAACACTGAGGCTTTCTTT. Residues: CASSPRGGNTEAFF.

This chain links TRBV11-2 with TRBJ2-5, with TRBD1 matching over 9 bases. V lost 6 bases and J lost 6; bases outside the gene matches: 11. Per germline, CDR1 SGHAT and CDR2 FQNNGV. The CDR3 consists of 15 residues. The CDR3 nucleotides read TGTGCCAGCAGAGTAACAGGGGGCGCGGGGAAGACCCAGTACTTC. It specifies CASRVTGGAGKTQYF.

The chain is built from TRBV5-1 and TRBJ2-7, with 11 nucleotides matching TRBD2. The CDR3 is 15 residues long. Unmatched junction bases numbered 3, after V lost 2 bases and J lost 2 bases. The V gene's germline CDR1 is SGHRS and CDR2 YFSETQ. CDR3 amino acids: CASSFTSGGPYEQYV. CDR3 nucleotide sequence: TGCGCCAGCAGCTTTACTAGCGGGGGACCCTACGAGCAGTACGTC.

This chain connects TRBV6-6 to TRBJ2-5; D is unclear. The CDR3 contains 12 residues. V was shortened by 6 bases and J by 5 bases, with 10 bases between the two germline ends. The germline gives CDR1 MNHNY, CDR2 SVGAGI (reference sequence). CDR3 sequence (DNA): TGTGCCAGCAGCCCGACCGGGGAGACCCAGTACTTC. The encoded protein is CASSPTGETQYF.

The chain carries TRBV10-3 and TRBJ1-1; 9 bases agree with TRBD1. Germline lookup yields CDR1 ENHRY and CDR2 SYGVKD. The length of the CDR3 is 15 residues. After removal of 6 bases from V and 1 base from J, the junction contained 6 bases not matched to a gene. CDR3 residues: CAISERDRANTEAFF. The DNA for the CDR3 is TGTGCCATCAGCGAACGGGACAGGGCGAACACTGAAGCTTTCTTT.

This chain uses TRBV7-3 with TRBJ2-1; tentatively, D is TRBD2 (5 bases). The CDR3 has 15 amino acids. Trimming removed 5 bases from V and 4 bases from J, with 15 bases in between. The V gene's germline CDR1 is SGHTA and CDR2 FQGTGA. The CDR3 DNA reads TGTGCCAGCAGCCGAGGCGGAGGAGAATACAATGAGCAGTTCTTC. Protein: CASSRGGGEYNEQFF.

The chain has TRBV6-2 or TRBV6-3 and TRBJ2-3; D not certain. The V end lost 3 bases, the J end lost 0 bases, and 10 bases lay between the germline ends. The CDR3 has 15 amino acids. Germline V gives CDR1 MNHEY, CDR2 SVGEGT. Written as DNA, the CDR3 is TGTGCCAGCAGTTATGGGTACAGTAGCACAGATACGCAGTATTTT. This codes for CASSYGYSSTDTQYF.

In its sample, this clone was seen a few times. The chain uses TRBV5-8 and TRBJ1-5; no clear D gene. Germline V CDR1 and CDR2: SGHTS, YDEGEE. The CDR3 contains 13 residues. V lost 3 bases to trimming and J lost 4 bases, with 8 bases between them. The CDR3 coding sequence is TGTGCCAGCAGCTCTTACACAAATCAGCCCCAGCATTTT. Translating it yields CASSSYTNQPQHF.

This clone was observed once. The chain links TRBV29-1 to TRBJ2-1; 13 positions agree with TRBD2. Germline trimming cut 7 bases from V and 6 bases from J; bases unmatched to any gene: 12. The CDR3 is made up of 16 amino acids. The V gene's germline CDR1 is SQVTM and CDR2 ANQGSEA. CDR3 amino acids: CSGESLLAGGSNEQFF. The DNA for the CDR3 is TGCAGCGGTGAGTCCCTACTAGCGGGGGGGAGCAATGAGCAGTTCTTC.

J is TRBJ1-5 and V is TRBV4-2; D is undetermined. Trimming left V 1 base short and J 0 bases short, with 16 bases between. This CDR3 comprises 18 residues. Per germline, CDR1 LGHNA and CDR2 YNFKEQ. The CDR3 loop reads CASSQVYPPRGSNQPQHF. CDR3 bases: TGTGCCAGCAGCCAAGTTTACCCGCCACGGGGTAGCAATCAGCCCCAGCATTTT.

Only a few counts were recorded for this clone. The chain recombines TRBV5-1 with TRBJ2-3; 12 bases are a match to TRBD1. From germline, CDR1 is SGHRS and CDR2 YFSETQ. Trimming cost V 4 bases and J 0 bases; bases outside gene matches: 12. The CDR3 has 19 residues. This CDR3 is CASSRIPGQGAESTDTQYF. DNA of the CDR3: TGCGCCAGCAGCCGCATCCCGGGACAGGGGGCGGAAAGCACAGATACGCAGTATTTT.

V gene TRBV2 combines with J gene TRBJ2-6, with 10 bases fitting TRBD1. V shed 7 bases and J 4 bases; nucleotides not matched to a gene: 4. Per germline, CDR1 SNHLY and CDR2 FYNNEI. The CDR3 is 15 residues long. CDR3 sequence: CASKDRGLGANVLTF. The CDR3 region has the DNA TGTGCCAGCAAGGACAGGGGGTTAGGGGCCAACGTCCTGACTTTC.